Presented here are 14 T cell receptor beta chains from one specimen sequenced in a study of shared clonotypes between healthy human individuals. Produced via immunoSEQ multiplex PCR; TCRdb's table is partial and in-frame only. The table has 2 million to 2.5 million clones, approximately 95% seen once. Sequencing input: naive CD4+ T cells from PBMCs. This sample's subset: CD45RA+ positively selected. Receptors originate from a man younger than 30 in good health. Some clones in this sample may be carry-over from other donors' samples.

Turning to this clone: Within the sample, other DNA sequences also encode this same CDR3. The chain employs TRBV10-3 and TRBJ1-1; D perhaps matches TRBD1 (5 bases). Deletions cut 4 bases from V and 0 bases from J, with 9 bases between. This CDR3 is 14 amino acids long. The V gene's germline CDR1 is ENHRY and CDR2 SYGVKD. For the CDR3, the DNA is TGTGCCATCAGTGTCGGGGGAATGAACACTGAAGCTTTCTTT. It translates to CAISVGGMNTEAFF.

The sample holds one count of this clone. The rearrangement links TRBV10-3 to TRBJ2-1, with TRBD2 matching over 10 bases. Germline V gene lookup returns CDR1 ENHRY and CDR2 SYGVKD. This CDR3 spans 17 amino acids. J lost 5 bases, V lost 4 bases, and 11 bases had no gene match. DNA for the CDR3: TGTGCCATCAGTGTAGTCAGCGGGAGGGACGGGAACAATGAGCAGTTCTTC. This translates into CAISVVSGRDGNNEQFF.

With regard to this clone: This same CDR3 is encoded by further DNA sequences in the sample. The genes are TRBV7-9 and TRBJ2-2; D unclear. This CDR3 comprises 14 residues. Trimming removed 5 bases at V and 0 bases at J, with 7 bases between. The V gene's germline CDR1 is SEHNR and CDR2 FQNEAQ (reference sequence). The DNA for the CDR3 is TGTGCCAGCAGCCGTACAGCGAACACCGGGGAGCTGTTTTTT. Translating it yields CASSRTANTGELFF.

The CDR3 DNA reads as TGTGCCAGCAGCGTAGCTACTGGTAGCGGGATCTATGGCACAGATACGCAGTATTTT. This gives the protein CASSVATGSGIYGTDTQYF. The gene calls are TRBV9 and TRBJ2-3, with TRBD2 identical over 8 bases. Unmatched junction bases numbered 13, after V lost 0 bases and J lost 1 base. The CDR3 is 19 residues long. The V gene's germline CDR1 is SGDLS and CDR2 YYNGEE.

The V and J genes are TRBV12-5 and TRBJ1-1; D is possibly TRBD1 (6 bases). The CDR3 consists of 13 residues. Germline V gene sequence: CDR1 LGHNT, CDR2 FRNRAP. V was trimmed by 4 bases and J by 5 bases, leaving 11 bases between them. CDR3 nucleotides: TGTGCTAGTGGTTATACAGGGTATACTGAAGCTTTCTTT. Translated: CASGYTGYTEAFF.

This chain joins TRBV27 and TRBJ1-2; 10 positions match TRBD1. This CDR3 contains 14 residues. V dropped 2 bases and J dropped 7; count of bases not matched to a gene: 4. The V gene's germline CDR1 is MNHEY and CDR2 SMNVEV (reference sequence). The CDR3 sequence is CASSLGTGVGGYTF. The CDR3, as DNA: TGTGCCAGCAGTTTAGGGACAGGGGTTGGTGGCTACACCTTC.

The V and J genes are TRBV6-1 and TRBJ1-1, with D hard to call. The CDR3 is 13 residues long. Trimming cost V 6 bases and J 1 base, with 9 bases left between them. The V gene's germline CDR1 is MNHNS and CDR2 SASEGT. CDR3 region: CASRWSGNTEAFF. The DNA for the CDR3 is TGTGCCAGCAGGTGGTCAGGGAACACTGAAGCTTTCTTT.

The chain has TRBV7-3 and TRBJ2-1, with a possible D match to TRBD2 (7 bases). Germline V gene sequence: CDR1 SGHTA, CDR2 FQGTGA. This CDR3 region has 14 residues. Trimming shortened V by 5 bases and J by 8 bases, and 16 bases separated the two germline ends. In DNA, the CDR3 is TGTGCCAGCAGCAGGGTCGGGGGGCAGGATGAGCAGTTCTTC. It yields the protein CASSRVGGQDEQFF. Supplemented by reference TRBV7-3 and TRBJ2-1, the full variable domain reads GAGVSQTPSNKVTEKGKYVELRCDPISGHTALYWYRQSLGQGPEFLIYFQGTGAADDSGLPNDRFFAVRPEGSVSTLKIQRTERGDSAVYLCASSRVGGQDEQFFGPGTRLTVL.

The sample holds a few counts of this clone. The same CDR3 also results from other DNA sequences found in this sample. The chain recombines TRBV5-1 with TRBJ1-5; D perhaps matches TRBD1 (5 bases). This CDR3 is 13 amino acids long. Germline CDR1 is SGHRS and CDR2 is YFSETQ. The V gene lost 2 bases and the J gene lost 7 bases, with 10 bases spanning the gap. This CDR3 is CASSLGGAQPQHF. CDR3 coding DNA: TGCGCCAGCAGCTTAGGAGGGGCCCAGCCCCAGCATTTT.

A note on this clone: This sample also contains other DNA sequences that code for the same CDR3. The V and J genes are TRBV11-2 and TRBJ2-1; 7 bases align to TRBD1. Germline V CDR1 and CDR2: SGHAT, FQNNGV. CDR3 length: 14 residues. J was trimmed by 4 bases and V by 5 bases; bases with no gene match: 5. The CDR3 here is CASSRTGSYNEQFF. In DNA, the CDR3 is TGTGCCAGCAGCCGGACAGGTAGTTACAATGAGCAGTTCTTC.

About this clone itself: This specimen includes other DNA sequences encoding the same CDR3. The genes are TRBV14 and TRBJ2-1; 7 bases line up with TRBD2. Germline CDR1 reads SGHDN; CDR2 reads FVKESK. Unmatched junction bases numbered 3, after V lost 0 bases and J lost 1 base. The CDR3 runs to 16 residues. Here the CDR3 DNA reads TGTGCCAGCAGCCAAGATCTGGGGGGGTCCTACAATGAGCAGTTCTTC. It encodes CASSQDLGGSYNEQFF.

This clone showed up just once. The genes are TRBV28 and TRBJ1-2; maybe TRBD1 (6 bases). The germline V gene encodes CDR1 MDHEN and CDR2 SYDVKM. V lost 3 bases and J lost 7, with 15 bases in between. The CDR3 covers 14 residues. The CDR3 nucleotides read TGTGCCAGCAGTTTGTCAGGGGACTCGAGTGGCTACACCTTC. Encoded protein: CASSLSGDSSGYTF.

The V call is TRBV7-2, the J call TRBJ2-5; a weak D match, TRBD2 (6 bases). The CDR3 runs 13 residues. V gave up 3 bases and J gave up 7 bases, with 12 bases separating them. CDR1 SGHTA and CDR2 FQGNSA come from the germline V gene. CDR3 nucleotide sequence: TGTGCCAGCAGCTTGGGGCTGGGAGGGACCCAGTACTTC. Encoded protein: CASSLGLGGTQYF.

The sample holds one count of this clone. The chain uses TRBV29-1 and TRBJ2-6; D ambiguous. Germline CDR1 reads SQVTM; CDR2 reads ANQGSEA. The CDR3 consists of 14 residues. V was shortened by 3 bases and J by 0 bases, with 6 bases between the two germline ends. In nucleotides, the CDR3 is TGCAGCGTTGATACGGCCTCTGGGGCCAACGTCCTGACTTTC. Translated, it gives CSVDTASGANVLTF.